This TCR beta chain was retrieved from a study of blood T cell repertoires in COVID-19. Libraries were prepared by immunoSEQ multiplex PCR; TCRdb keeps only in-frame clonotypes and omits some of them. The repertoire holds some 83,000 clones, with roughly 87% as singletons. This CDR3 is 13 amino acids long. Germline V CDR1 and CDR2: MNHEY, SVGAGI. Trimming stripped 6 bases from V and 6 bases from J, with 14 bases between. This sequence originates from a man in his forties or fifties with acute or convalescent COVID-19. The chain has TRBV6-5 and TRBJ1-2, with D uncertain. Sequencing was performed on peripheral blood. This CDR3 is CASRAQAGDGYTF. The CDR3 DNA reads TGTGCCAGCAGAGCGCAGGCGGGTGATGGCTACACCTTC.